This note documents a single T cell receptor beta chain sequence. Measured with immunoSEQ multiplex PCR; TCRdb has only the in-frame clones, and not every one. The sample lists some 250,000 clones, approximately 80% occurring once. In germline, CDR1 is SGHNT, CDR2 YYREEE (reference sequence). The CDR3 runs to 16 residues. V dropped 4 bases and J dropped 2 bases, with 17 bases sitting between them. These data come from a study of blood T cell repertoires in COVID-19. About the study: T cells, B-cell-depleted T cells, or PBMCs supplied cDNA or gDNA.

This TCR was recovered from a woman aged 60-70 years with active or convalescent COVID-19. The rearrangement joins TRBV5-4 to TRBJ2-3; TRBD2 might be the D (7 bases). Sequenced sample: peripheral blood. DNA of the CDR3: TGTGCCAGCAGCCAGGAGGGGGGGCCCTCCACAGATACGCAGTATTTT. It translates to CASSQEGGPSTDTQYF.